This T cell receptor beta chain was captured by sequencing in a study of vaccination effects on CD4 cells after COVID-19. In regard to this clone: Its cognate antigen is unknown.

Generated by immunoSEQ multiplex PCR, the TCRdb table keeps only in-frame clones and is missing some. The data show under 80,000 clones, with roughly 80% seen just once and roughly 0.94% held by the top ten. With the ViraFEST assay, the study expanded antigen-specific CD4+ T cells using viral peptide pools, then sequenced them. The culture ran for about 11 days, and then CD4+ T cells were isolated. It was two doses of either the BNT162b2 or mRNA-1273 vaccine that participants received. IL-2 medium was substituted for half the medium on days 3 and 7. CDR3 length: 15 residues. V shed 4 bases, J shed 8 bases, and the junction held 6 bases outside the gene matches. CDR1 and CDR2 from the germline V gene are SGHRS and YFSETQ. Study-wide findings and caveats: Only 1 of 255 vaccine-induced clones from healthy vaccinees cross-reacted with common cold coronaviruses.

This TCR came from a human donor who received a COVID-19 vaccine. The specimen was CD4+ T cells from PBMCs cultured with HCoV-OC43 spike peptides, collected after COVID-19 vaccination. The subset was: HCoV-OC43 spike overlapping peptide pool stimulation. The V gene is TRBV5-1, the J gene TRBJ2-1; 13 bases match TRBD2. CDR3: CASSRGLAGSDEQFF. For the CDR3, the DNA is TGCGCCAGCAGCAGGGGACTAGCGGGGTCCGATGAGCAGTTCTTC.